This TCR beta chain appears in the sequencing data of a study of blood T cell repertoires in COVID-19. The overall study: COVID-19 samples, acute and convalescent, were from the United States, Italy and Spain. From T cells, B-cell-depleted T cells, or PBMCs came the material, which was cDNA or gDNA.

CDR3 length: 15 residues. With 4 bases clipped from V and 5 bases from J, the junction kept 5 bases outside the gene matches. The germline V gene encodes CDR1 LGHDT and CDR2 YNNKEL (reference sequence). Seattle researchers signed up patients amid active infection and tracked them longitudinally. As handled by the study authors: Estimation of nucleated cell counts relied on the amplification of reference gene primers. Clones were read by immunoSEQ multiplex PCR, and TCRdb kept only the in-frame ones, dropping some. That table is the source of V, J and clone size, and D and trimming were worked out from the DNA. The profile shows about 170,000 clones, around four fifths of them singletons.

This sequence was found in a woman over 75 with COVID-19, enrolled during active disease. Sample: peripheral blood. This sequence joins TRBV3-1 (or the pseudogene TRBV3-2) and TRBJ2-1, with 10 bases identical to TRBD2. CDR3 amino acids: CASSRAGLADNEQFF. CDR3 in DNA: TGTGCCAGCAGCCGTGCAGGACTAGCGGACAATGAGCAGTTCTTC.